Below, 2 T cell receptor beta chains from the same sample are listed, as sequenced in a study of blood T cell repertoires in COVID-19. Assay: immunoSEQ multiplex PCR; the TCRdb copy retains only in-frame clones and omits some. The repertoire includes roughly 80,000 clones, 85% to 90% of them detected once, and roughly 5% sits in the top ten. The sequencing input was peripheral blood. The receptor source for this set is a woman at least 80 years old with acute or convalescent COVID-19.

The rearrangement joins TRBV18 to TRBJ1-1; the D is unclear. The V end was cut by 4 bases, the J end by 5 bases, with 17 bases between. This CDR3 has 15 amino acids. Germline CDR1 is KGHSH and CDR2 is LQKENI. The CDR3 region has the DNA TGTGCCAGCTCACAGGCAGCCCTATCGGGGACTGAAGCTTTCTTT. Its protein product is CASSQAALSGTEAFF.

The CDR3 sequence: CASSPPGGTEAFF. In DNA, the CDR3 is TGTGCCAGCAGCCCACCCGGGGGCACTGAAGCTTTCTTT. This chain links TRBV7-8 with TRBJ1-1; TRBD1 might be the D (5 bases). The ends were cut back, 5 bases at V and 4 bases at J, with 11 bases in the middle. In germline, CDR1 is SGHVS, CDR2 FQNEAQ. The CDR3 contains 13 residues.